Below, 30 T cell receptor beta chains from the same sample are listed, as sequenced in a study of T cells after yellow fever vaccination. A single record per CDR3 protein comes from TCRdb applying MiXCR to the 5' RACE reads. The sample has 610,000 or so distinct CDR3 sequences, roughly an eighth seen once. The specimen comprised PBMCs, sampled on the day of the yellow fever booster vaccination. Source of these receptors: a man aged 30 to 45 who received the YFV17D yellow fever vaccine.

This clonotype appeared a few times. The CDR3 bases are TGCAGTGCTAGAGATCCGCGTCCTAGCGGGTCCTACAATGAGCAGTTCTTC. Translation gives CSARDPRPSGSYNEQFF. This chain joins TRBV20-1 and TRBJ2-1, with 8 bases that match TRBD2. The CDR3 consists of 17 residues. V dropped 0 bases and J dropped 1; count of bases not matched to a gene: 8. Germline-derived CDR1 and CDR2 are DFQATT and SNEGSKA (reference sequence).

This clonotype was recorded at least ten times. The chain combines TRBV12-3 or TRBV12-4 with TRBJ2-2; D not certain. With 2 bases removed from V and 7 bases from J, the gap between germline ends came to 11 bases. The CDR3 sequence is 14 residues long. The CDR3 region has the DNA TGTGCCAGCAGTTTAAGGACCCAAGGCGGGGAGCTGTTTTTT. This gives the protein CASSLRTQGGELFF.

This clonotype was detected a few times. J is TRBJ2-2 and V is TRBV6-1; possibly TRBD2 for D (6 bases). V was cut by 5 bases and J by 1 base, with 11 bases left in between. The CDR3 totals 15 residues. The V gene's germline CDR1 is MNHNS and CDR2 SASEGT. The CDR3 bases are TGTGCCAGCAGTCCGGGAGTACTGAACACCGGGGAGCTGTTTTTT. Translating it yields CASSPGVLNTGELFF.

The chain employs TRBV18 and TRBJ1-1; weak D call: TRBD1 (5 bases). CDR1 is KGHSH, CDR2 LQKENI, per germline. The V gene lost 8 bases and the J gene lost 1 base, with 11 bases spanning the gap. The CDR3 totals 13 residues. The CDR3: CASGRGENTEAFF. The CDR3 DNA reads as TGTGCCAGCGGTCGGGGGGAGAACACTGAAGCTTTCTTT. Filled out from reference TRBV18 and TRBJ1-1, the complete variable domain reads NAGVMQNPRHLVRRRGQEARLRCSPMKGHSHVYWYRQLPEEGLKFMVYLQKENIIDESGMPKERFSAEFPKEGPSILRIQQVVRGDSAAYFCASGRGENTEAFFGQGTRLTVV.

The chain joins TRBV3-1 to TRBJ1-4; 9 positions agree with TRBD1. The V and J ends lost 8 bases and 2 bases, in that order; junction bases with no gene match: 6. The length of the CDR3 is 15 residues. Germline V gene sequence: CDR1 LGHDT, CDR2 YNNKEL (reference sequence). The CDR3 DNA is TGTGCCAGCCAACCCGGGACAGGGACTAATGAAAAACTGTTTTTT. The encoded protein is CASQPGTGTNEKLFF. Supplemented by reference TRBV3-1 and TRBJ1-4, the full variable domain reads DTAVSQTPKYLVTQMGNDKSIKCEQNLGHDTMYWYKQDSKKFLKIMFSYNNKELIINETVPNRFSPKSPDKAHLNLHINSLELGDSAVYFCASQPGTGTNEKLFFGSGTQLSVL.

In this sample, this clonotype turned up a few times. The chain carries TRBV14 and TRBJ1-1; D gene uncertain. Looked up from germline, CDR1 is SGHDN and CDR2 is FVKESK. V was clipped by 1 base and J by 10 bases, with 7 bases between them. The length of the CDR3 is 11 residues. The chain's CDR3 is CASSQARVAFF. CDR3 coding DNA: TGTGCCAGCAGCCAAGCGCGGGTAGCTTTCTTT.

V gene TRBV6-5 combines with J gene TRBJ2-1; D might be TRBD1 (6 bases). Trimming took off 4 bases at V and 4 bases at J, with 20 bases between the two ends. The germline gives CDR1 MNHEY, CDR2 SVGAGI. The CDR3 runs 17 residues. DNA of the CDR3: TGTGCCAGCAGTTTCACCCCCGGGACAAGACTATACAATGAGCAGTTCTTC. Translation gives CASSFTPGTRLYNEQFF.

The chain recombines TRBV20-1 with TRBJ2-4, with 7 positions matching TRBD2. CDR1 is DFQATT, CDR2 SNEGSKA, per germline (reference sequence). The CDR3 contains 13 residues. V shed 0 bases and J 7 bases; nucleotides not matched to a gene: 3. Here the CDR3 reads CSARDMGGNIQYF. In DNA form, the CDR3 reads TGCAGTGCTAGAGATATGGGGGGGAACATTCAGTACTTC.

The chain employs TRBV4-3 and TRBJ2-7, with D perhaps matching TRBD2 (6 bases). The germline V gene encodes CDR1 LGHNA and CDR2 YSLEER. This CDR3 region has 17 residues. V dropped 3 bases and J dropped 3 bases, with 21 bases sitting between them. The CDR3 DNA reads TGCGCCAGCAGCCAGGGGGGACCGGATCGGGAGCTCTACGAGCAGTACTTC. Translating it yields CASSQGGPDRELYEQYF.

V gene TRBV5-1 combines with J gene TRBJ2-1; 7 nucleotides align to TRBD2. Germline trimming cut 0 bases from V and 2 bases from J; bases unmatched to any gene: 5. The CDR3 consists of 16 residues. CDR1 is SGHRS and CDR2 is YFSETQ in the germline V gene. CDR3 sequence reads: CASSLDPSGTYNEQFF. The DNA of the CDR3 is TGCGCCAGCAGCTTGGACCCTAGCGGAACCTACAATGAGCAGTTCTTC.

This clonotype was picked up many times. The CDR3 spells CATSRGLTDTQYF. CDR3 DNA: TGTGCCACCAGCAGGGGACTAACAGATACGCAGTATTTT. This sequence joins TRBV15 and TRBJ2-3, with 7 bases lining up with TRBD2. The CDR3 loop spans 13 amino acids. After removal of 3 bases from V and 3 bases from J, the junction contained 0 bases not matched to a gene. Germline V lookup: CDR1 LNHNV, CDR2 YYDKDF (reference sequence).

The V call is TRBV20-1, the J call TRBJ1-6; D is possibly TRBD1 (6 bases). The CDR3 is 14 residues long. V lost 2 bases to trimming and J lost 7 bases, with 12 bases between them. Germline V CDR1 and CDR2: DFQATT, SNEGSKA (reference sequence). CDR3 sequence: CSARFGTTNSPLHF. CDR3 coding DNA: TGCAGTGCTAGATTCGGGACAACCAATTCACCCCTCCACTTT.

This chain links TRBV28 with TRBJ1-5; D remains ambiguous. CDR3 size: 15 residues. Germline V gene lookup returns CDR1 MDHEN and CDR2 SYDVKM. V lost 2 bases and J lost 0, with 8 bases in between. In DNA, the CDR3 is TGTGCCAGCAGTTTACATGGGTTTAGCAATCAGCCCCAGCATTTT. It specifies CASSLHGFSNQPQHF.

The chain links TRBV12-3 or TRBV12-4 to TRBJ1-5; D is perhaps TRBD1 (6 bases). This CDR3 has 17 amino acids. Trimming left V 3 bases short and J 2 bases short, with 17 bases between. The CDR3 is CASSFQSGDAGNQPQHF. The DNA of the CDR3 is TGTGCCAGCAGTTTCCAATCAGGGGACGCGGGCAATCAGCCCCAGCATTTT.

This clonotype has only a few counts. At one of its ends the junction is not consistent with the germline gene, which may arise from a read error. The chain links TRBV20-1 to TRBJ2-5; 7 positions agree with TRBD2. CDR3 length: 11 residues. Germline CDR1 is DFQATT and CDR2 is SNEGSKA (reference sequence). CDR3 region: CSARDLAGHPF. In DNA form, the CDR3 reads TGCAGTGCTAGAGATTTAGCGGGCCACCCATTC.

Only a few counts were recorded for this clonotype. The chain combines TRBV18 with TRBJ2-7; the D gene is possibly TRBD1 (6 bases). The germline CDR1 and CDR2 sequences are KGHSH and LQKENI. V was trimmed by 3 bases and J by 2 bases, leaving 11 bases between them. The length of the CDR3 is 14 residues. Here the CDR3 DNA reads TGTGCCAGCTCACCCCCGGGACAAACCTACGAGCAGTACTTC. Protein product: CASSPPGQTYEQYF. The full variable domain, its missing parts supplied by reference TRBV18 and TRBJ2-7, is NAGVMQNPRHLVRRRGQEARLRCSPMKGHSHVYWYRQLPEEGLKFMVYLQKENIIDESGMPKERFSAEFPKEGPSILRIQQVVRGDSAAYFCASSPPGQTYEQYFGPGTRLTVT.

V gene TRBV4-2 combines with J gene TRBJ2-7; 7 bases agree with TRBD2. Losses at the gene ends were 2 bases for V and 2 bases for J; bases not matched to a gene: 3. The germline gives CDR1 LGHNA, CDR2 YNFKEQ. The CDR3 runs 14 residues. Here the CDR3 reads CASSQSGTTYEQYF. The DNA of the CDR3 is TGTGCCAGCAGCCAAAGCGGGACCACCTACGAGCAGTACTTC.

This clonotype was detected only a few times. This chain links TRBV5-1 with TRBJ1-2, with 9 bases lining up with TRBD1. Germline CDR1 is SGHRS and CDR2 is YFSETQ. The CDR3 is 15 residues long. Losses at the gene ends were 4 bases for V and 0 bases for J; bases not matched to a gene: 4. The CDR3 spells CASSAGQGSNYGYTF. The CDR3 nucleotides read TGCGCCAGCAGCGCGGGACAGGGTTCTAACTATGGCTACACCTTC.

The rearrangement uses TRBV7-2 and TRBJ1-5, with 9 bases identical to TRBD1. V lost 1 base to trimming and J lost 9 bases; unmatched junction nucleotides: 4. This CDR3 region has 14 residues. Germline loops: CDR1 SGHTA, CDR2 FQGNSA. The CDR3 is CASSLEGQGSPQHF. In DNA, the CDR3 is TGTGCCAGCAGCTTAGAGGGACAGGGCTCGCCCCAGCATTTT.

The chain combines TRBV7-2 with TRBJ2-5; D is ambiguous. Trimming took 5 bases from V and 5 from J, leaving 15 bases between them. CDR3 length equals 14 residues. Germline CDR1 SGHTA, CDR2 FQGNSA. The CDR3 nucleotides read TGTGCCAGCAGCCCCCGTTCGAGTAGGGAGACCCAGTACTTC. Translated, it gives CASSPRSSRETQYF.

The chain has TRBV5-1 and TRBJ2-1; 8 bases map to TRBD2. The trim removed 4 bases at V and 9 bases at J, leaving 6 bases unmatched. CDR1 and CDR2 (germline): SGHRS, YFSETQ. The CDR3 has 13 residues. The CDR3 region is CASSTAGGREQFF. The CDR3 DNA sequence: TGCGCCAGCAGCACGGCGGGAGGTCGTGAGCAGTTCTTC.

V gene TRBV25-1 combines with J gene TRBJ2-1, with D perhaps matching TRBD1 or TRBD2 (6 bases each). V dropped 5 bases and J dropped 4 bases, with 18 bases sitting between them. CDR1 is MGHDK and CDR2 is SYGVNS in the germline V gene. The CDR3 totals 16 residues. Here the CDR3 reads CASSLLGGEGYNEQFF. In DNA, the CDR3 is TGTGCCAGCAGTCTATTGGGGGGCGAAGGGTACAATGAGCAGTTCTTC.

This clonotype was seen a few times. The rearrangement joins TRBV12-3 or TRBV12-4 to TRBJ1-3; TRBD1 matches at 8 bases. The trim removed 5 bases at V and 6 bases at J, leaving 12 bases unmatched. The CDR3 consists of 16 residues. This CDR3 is CASSGGGQGFENTIYF. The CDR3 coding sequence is TGTGCCAGCAGTGGAGGAGGACAGGGCTTCGAAAACACCATATATTTT.

The CDR3 nucleotides are TGCGCCAGCAGCCAAGATGAGTTTCAGCCCCAGCATTTT. As protein: CASSQDEFQPQHF. This sequence joins TRBV4-1 and TRBJ1-5; no firm D call. Trimming shortened V by 0 bases and J by 6 bases, and 6 bases separated the two germline ends. Germline CDR1 and CDR2: MGHRA and YSYEKL. The CDR3 runs 13 residues.

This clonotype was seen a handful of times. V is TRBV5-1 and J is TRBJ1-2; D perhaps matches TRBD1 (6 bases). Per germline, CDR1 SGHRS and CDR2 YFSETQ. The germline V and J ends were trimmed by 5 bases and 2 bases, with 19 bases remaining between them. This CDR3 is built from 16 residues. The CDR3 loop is CASRLGFGTTNYGYTF. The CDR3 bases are TGCGCCAGCAGACTTGGTTTTGGGACAACCAACTATGGCTACACCTTC.

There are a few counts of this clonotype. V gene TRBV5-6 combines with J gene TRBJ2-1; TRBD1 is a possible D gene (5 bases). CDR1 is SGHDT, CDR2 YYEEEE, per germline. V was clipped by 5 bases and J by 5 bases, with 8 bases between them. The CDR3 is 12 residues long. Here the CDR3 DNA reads TGTGCCAGCAGGGGGCCCGACAATGAGCAGTTCTTC. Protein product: CASRGPDNEQFF.

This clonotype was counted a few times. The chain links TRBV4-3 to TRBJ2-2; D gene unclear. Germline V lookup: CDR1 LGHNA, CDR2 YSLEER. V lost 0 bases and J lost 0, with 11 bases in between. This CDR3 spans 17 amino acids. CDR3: CASSQDWVTANTGELFF. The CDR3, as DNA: TGCGCCAGCAGCCAAGATTGGGTAACAGCGAACACCGGGGAGCTGTTTTTT.

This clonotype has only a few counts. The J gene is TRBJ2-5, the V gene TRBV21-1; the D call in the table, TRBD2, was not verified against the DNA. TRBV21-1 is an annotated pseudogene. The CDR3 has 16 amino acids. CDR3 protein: CASSKDTSGRVETQYF. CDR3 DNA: TGTGCCAGCAGCAAAGATACTAGCGGGAGAGTTGAGACCCAGTACTTC.

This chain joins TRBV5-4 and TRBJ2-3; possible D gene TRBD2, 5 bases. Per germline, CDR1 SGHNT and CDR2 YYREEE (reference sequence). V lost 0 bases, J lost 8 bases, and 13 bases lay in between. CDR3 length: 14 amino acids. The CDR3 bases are TGTGCCAGCAGCTTGGATATTAGCCTAGCTACGCAGTATTTT. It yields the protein CASSLDISLATQYF.

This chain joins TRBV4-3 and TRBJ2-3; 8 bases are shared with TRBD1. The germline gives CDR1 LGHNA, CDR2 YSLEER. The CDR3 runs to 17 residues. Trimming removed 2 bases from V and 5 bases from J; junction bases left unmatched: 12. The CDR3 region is CASSQFLQGVGKDTQYF. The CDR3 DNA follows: TGCGCCAGCAGCCAATTCCTACAGGGGGTGGGTAAAGATACGCAGTATTTT.